Listed below are T cell receptor beta chains from one sample, sequenced in a study of blood T cell repertoires in COVID-19. The data were produced by immunoSEQ multiplex PCR, yet TCRdb's version contains in-frame clones alone and is incomplete. The repertoire consists of 150,000 or so clones, with approximately 86% occurring once and the leading ten covering approximately 4%. The sample taken for sequencing was PBMCs or T cells enriched from blood (not recorded which). These receptors were collected from a woman in her 40s who had been exposed to COVID-19. Each CDR3 is given with its conserved first and last residue. D genes are given only for firm matches. Size is omitted from some rows. Given values are once, few, many or a class for expanded clones.

cdr3_length	d_call	clone_size	v_call	j_call	cdr3_aa	cdr3_nt
16	TRBD2	NA	TRBV5-1	TRBJ2-2	CASSRTSGRSTGELFF	TGCGCCAGCAGCCGGACTAGCGGGAGATCCACCGGGGAGCTGTTTTTT
17	TRBD1	NA	TRBV13	TRBJ2-4	CASSMDSGTGGIAIQYF	TGTGCCAGCAGCATGGATTCCGGGACAGGGGGAATCGCCATTCAGTACTTC
15	TRBD1	NA	TRBV29-1	TRBJ1-1	CSVRQGATETVEAFF	TGCAGCGTCCGCCAGGGGGCTACTGAAACGGTTGAAGCTTTCTTT
15	TRBD2	NA	TRBV20-1	TRBJ2-7	CSASTLSGRAYEQYF	TGCAGTGCTAGTACTCTTAGCGGGAGGGCCTACGAGCAGTACTTC
13	TRBD1	NA	TRBV19	TRBJ2-1	CAAKGQGYNEQFF	TGTGCCGCAAAGGGACAGGGGTACAATGAGCAGTTCTTC
15	NA	NA	TRBV28	TRBJ1-1	CATREREGPSTEAFF	TGTGCCACCCGAGAGAGGGAAGGGCCCAGCACTGAAGCTTTCTTT
13	NA	NA	TRBV10-3	TRBJ1-5	CAISEKLNQPQHF	TGTGCCATCAGTGAGAAACTCAATCAGCCCCAGCATTTT
14	TRBD1	NA	TRBV28	TRBJ1-4	CASKLGQANEKLFF	TGTGCCAGCAAGTTAGGACAGGCTAATGAAAAACTGTTTTTT
13	TRBD1	NA	TRBV5-5	TRBJ1-5	CASSPDRVQPQHF	TGTGCCAGCAGCCCGGACAGGGTTCAGCCCCAGCATTTT
14	TRBD1	few	TRBV6-5	TRBJ2-1	CASIGTGNYNEQFF	TGTGCCAGCATCGGGACAGGTAACTACAATGAGCAGTTCTTC
15	NA	NA	TRBV11-2	TRBJ2-5	CASSLNPNTQETQYF	TGTGCCAGCAGCTTAAATCCGAATACACAAGAGACCCAGTACTTC
17	TRBD2	NA	TRBV2	TRBJ2-3	CASSDKGLAEPRNTQYF	TGTGCCAGCAGTGACAAGGGACTAGCGGAGCCGAGGAATACGCAGTATTTT
15	NA	NA	TRBV7-2	TRBJ2-1	CASSRDYQSYNEQFF	TGTGCCAGCAGTCGAGACTATCAGTCTTACAATGAGCAGTTCTTC
16	TRBD2	NA	TRBV19	TRBJ2-1	CASSIGLAGGIHEQFF	TGTGCCAGTAGTATTGGACTAGCGGGGGGGATCCATGAGCAGTTCTTC
13	TRBD2	NA	TRBV29-1	TRBJ2-1	CSAKGGRENEQFF	TGCAGCGCGAAGGGAGGGAGAGAAAATGAGCAGTTCTTC
14	NA	NA	TRBV15	TRBJ1-6	CATRGSSYNSPLHF	TGTGCCACCCGGGGGAGCTCCTATAATTCACCCCTCCACTTT
15	NA	NA	TRBV19	TRBJ2-2	CASSIRLLNTGELFF	TGTGCCAGTAGTATACGACTGTTGAACACCGGGGAGCTGTTTTTT
12	NA	NA	TRBV2	TRBJ1-2	CASSEHFGGYTF	TGTGCCAGCAGTGAACACTTCGGTGGCTACACCTTC
16	NA	NA	TRBV5-5	TRBJ1-1	CASSLGGGKVNTEAFF	TGTGCCAGCAGCTTGGGGGGAGGGAAGGTGAACACTGAAGCTTTCTTT
16	NA	NA	TRBV19	TRBJ2-1	CASNQDFFRSYNEQFF	TGTGCCAGTAACCAGGACTTTTTCCGCTCCTACAATGAGCAGTTCTTC
16	NA	few	TRBV7-8	TRBJ2-3	CASSLMMGGSTDTQYF	TGTGCCAGCAGCTTAATGATGGGCGGGAGCACAGATACGCAGTATTTT
13	NA	few	TRBV25-1	TRBJ1-1	CASSETENTEAFF	TGTGCCAGCAGTGAGACAGAGAACACTGAAGCTTTCTTT
14	NA	NA	TRBV6-5	TRBJ2-7	CASSYVGSDYEQYF	TGTGCCAGCAGTTACGTCGGGTCTGATTACGAGCAGTACTTC
14	TRBD1	NA	TRBV29-1	TRBJ2-5	CSARDRRRIETQYF	TGCAGCGCGCGGGACAGGAGAAGGATTGAGACCCAGTACTTC
14	TRBD1	NA	TRBV5-1	TRBJ2-7	CASSSATGGYEQYF	TGCGCCAGCAGCTCGGCGACAGGGGGCTACGAGCAGTACTTC
16	TRBD2	NA	TRBV9	TRBJ2-7	CASSSNSGRDFYEQYF	TGTGCCAGCAGCTCAAACAGCGGGAGGGATTTTTACGAGCAGTACTTC
15	NA	NA	TRBV5-1	TRBJ1-4	CASSGSGEGREKLFF	TGCGCCAGCAGCGGGAGCGGGGAGGGGAGAGAAAAACTGTTTTTT
15	NA	NA	TRBV12-5	TRBJ1-4	CASGPGSSTNEKLFF	TGTGCTAGTGGCCCCGGGAGTTCAACTAATGAAAAACTGTTTTTT
14	NA	NA	TRBV4-3	TRBJ1-1	CASSRSGTNTEAFF	TGCGCCAGCAGCCGCTCAGGTACGAACACTGAAGCTTTCTTT
19	NA	NA	TRBV24-1	TRBJ1-6	CATSGFKSGSADDNSPLHF	TGTGCCACCAGTGGATTTAAATCCGGGTCCGCCGACGATAATTCACCCCTCCACTTT
14	NA	NA	TRBV6-6	TRBJ2-5	CASSYSNRVETQYF	TGTGCCAGCAGTTACTCGAACAGGGTAGAGACCCAGTACTTC
15	TRBD1	once	TRBV9	TRBJ2-2	CASSDTGGPTGELFF	TGTGCCAGCAGCGACACAGGGGGTCCGACCGGGGAGCTGTTTTTT
16	NA	NA	TRBV18	TRBJ2-3	CASSPPARMGTDTQYF	TGTGCCAGCTCACCACCGGCCAGGATGGGCACAGATACGCAGTATTTT
14	NA	NA	TRBV19	TRBJ1-6	CASNGGSYNSPLHF	TGTGCCAGTAACGGGGGCTCCTATAATTCACCCCTCCACTTT
15	TRBD1	NA	TRBV5-4	TRBJ2-5	CASSLVGQGAKTQYF	TGTGCCAGCAGCTTGGTAGGGCAGGGGGCGAAGACCCAGTACTTC
14	NA	once	TRBV9	TRBJ1-2	CASSVTTGYDGYTF	TGTGCCAGCAGCGTCACGACAGGATACGATGGCTACACCTTC
14	TRBD2	NA	TRBV25-1	TRBJ2-7	CASSDSGSSHEQYF	TGTGCCAGCAGTGATAGCGGGAGCTCCCACGAGCAGTACTTC
14	NA	NA	TRBV27	TRBJ1-3	CASSKGGSGNTIYF	TGTGCCAGCAGTAAAGGGGGCTCTGGAAACACCATATATTTT
14	NA	NA	TRBV6-5	TRBJ1-4	CASRSGMRNEKLFF	TGTGCCAGCCGCTCAGGGATGCGTAATGAAAAACTGTTTTTT
14	TRBD1	NA	TRBV2	TRBJ1-4	CASSVQEQGGKLFF	TGTGCCAGCAGTGTTCAGGAACAGGGGGGAAAACTGTTTTTT
13	NA	NA	TRBV12-3/TRBV12-4	TRBJ1-2	CASSWAGANGYTF	TGTGCCAGCAGTTGGGCAGGGGCGAATGGCTACACCTTC
13	NA	NA	TRBV5-8	TRBJ1-2	CASSPGRGYGYTF	TGTGCCAGCAGTCCGGGAAGAGGGTATGGCTACACCTTC
15	NA	NA	TRBV4-1	TRBJ1-6	CASSHLTGHNSPLHF	TGCGCCAGCAGCCACCTGACAGGTCATAATTCACCCCTCCACTTT
15	NA	once	TRBV5-1	TRBJ1-4	CASSPSQGLGEKLFF	TGCGCCAGCAGCCCGAGTCAGGGCTTGGGAGAAAAACTGTTTTTT
17	TRBD2	NA	TRBV16	TRBJ2-7	CASSQFLSTSVSYEQYF	TGTGCCAGCAGCCAATTCCTTTCGACTAGCGTCTCCTACGAGCAGTACTTC
16	NA	NA	TRBV19	TRBJ1-3	CASSMGGPSSGNTIYF	TGTGCCAGTAGTATGGGGGGACCTAGCTCTGGAAACACCATATATTTT
17	TRBD1	NA	TRBV4-1	TRBJ1-3	CASSQGPATGDGNTIYF	TGCGCCAGCAGCCAAGGCCCCGCCACAGGGGATGGAAACACCATATATTTT
15	NA	NA	TRBV7-6	TRBJ1-1	CASSLGRGRDTEAFF	TGTGCCAGCAGCTTAGGCAGGGGTCGGGACACTGAAGCTTTCTTT
16	NA	NA	TRBV27	TRBJ2-3	CASSVFNTHYTDTQYF	TGTGCCAGCAGCGTTTTTAACACCCATTACACAGATACGCAGTATTTT
16	TRBD1	once	TRBV4-1	TRBJ1-3	CASRSGTAGSGNTIYF	TGCGCCAGCAGGTCCGGGACAGCGGGTTCTGGAAACACCATATATTTT